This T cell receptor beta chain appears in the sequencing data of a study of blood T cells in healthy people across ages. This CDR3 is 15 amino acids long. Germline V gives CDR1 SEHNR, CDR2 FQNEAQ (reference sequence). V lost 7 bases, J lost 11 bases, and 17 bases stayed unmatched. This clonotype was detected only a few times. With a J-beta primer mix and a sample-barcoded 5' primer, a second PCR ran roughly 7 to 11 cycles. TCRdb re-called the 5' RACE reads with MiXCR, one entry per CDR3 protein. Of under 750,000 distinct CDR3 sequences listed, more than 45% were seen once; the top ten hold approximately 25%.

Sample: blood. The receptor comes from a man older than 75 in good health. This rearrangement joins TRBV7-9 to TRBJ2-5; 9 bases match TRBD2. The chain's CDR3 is CASTLGAGGPRVQYF. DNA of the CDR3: TGTGCCAGCACCCTAGGGGCGGGAGGGCCCCGGGTGCAGTACTTC.